This T cell receptor beta chain was identified in a study of cytomegalovirus exposure and HLA in healthy donors. Study in general: Clustering assigned 70% to 85% of the approximately 400 genotyped donors to the Caucasian-associated ancestry cluster.

About this clone itself: Its specificity is unknown.

Trimming shortened V by 3 bases and J by 2 bases, and 21 bases separated the two germline ends. This CDR3 has 17 residues. The germline V gene encodes CDR1 SGDLS and CDR2 YYNGEE. The PCR made use of 60 Vbeta and 13 Jbeta primers. In the original analysis: In a later analysis, the count reached some 88 million unique TCR beta chains, with roughly 11 million shared. The method was immunoSEQ multiplex PCR; TCRdb's version includes in-frame clones alone and lacks a portion of them. That table supplies the V and J calls and clone size; D and trimming were determined from the DNA. The sample has about 160,000 clones, 80% seen once. Study conclusions and caveats: Per a prior analysis, the majority of TCR beta V segments were productive roughly 90% or roughly 30% of the time. Some V segments, TRBV6-2 and TRBV6-3 among them, were indistinguishable and were therefore excluded.

The chain carries TRBV9 and TRBJ2-7; TRBD2 might be the D (6 bases). The clonotype originates from a woman aged 45-60 years in good health and CMV-seronegative. The sample comprised PBMCs. This CDR3 is CASSGKSSRETTYEQYF. In DNA, the CDR3 is TGTGCCAGCAGCGGAAAATCAAGTCGGGAGACCACCTACGAGCAGTACTTC.